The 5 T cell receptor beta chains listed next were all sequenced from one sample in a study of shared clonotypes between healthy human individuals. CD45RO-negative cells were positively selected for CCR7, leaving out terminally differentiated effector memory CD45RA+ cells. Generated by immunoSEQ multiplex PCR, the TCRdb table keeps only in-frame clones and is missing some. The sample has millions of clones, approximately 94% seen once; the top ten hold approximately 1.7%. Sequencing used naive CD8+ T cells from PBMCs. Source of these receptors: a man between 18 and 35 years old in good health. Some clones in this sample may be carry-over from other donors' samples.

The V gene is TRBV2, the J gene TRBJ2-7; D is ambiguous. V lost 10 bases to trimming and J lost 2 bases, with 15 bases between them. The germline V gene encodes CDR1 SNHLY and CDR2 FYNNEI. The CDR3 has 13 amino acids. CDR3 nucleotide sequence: TGTGCCACCCTGGCGTCAGAACCCTACGAGCAGTACTTC. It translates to CATLASEPYEQYF.

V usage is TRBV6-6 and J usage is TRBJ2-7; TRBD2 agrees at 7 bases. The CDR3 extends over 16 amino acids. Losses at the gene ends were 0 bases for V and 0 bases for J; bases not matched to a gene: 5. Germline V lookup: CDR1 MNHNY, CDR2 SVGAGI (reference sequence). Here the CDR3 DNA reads TGTGCCAGCAGTTACTCATCAGCGGGAACCTCCTACGAGCAGTACTTC. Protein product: CASSYSSAGTSYEQYF.

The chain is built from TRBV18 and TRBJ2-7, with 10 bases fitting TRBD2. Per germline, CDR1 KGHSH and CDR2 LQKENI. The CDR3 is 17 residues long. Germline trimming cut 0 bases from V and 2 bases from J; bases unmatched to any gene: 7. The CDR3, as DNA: TGTGCCAGCTCACCACCTCACCCTAGCGGGAGTCCCTACGAGCAGTACTTC. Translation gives CASSPPHPSGSPYEQYF.

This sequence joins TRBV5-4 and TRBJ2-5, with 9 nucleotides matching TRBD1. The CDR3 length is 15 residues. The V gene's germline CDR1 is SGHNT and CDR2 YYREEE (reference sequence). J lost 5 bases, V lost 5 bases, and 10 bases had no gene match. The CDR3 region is CASRSVTGGEETQYF. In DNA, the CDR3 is TGTGCCAGCAGGTCCGTTACAGGGGGCGAGGAGACCCAGTACTTC. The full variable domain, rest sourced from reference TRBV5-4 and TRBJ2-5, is ETGVTQSPTHLIKTRGQQVTLRCSSQSGHNTVSWYQQALGQGPQFIFQYYREEENGRGNFPPRFSGLQFPNYSSELNVNALELDDSALYLCASRSVTGGEETQYFGPGTRLLVL.

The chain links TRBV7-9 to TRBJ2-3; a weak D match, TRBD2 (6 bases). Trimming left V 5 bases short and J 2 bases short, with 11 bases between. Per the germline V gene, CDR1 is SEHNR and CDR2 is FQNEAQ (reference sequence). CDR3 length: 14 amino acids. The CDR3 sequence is CASSAREHTDTQYF. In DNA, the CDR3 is TGTGCCAGCAGCGCCCGGGAGCACACAGATACGCAGTATTTT.